This TCR beta chain comes out of a study of T cells in Graves' hyperthyroidism and ophthalmopathy. General study results and limits: For ophthalmopathy, model prediction preceded onset by a median about 6.2 months.

This clonotype was recorded a few times. Its cognate antigen is unknown. Disease lasting under 3 months, a NOSPECS grade of at least 4, and a Clinical Activity Score of at least 3 were features of the ophthalmopathy patients. Fresh 10 ml peripheral blood yielded PBMCs. From RNA transcripts, TCR beta CDR3 regions were amplified. The HTBI primer set served for first-round RT-PCR of the TCR CDR3. One entry per CDR3 protein results from TCRdb running MiXCR on the multiplex PCR reads. The sample includes about 300,000 distinct CDR3 sequences, approximately 19% seen only once; the top ten take less than 45%. Specimen: blood. This clonotype originated in a man aged 50 or older with Graves' ophthalmopathy.

CDR3 sequence reads: CSARDFIGDGERTYEQYF. CDR3 nucleotides: TGCAGTGCTAGAGATTTTATCGGGGACGGAGAGAGGACCTACGAGCAGTACTTC. The chain links TRBV20-1 to TRBJ2-7; D could derive from TRBD1 or TRBD2 (5 bases each). V lost 0 bases and J lost 2, with 23 bases in between. The CDR3 is made up of 18 amino acids. Germline V lookup: CDR1 DFQATT, CDR2 SNEGSKA (reference sequence).